This T cell receptor (beta chain) was sequenced for a study of Graves' ophthalmopathy and Graves' hyperthyroidism. TCR beta CDR3 amplification used RNA transcripts. The first-round RT-PCR employed HTBI primers together with the Qiagen OneStep RT-PCR kit. A multiplex PCR was then performed as the second round. MiXCR, applied by TCRdb to the multiplex PCR reads, yields one record per CDR3 protein. The profile shows a few hundred thousand distinct CDR3 sequences, 17% of them singletons. The CDR3 contains 14 residues. CDR1 is LNHDA, CDR2 SQIVND, per germline (reference sequence). The V end was cut by 4 bases, the J end by 1 base, with 11 bases between. This clonotype showed up many times.

The clonotype comes from an adult woman with stable Graves' hyperthyroidism. Sequences were obtained from peripheral blood. The chain employs TRBV19 and TRBJ2-7; D perhaps matches TRBD2 (5 bases). CDR3 region: CASSSEGRSYEQYF. CDR3 sequence (DNA): TGTGCCAGTAGTAGCGAGGGTAGGTCCTACGAGCAGTACTTC.